This TCR beta chain was documented in a study of control samples from healthy donors and cancer patients. Only in-frame clones appear in the TCRdb table, and some are missing; sequencing was by immunoSEQ multiplex PCR. The table has around 170,000 clones, about 92% seen once. What was sequenced was blood. The clonotype comes from a young man in good health.

The CDR3 reads CASSRGPQETQYF. The CDR3 DNA sequence: TGTGCCAGCAGCAGGGGGCCCCAAGAGACCCAGTACTTC. The chain couples TRBV11-3 to TRBJ2-5; TRBD1 aligns across 7 bases. CDR3 size: 13 residues. Germline-derived CDR1 and CDR2 are SGHNT and YENEEA. J lost 1 base, V lost 5 bases, and 1 base had no gene match.